This T cell receptor beta chain was profiled in a study of cytomegalovirus exposure and HLA in healthy donors. The PCR made use of 60 Vbeta and 13 Jbeta primers. Repertoires were generated with immunoSEQ multiplex PCR, while TCRdb's copy carries only in-frame clones and drops some. Counted here are 90,000 or so clones, around 74% occurring once; the ten biggest clones make up approximately 2%. This clone was observed a handful of times. Trimming took 6 bases from V and 8 from J; bases not matched to a gene: 7. In germline, CDR1 is MRHNA, CDR2 SNTAGT. The CDR3 length is 14 residues. The TCR sequence derives from a boy under 18 in good health and CMV-seronegative. The chain combines TRBV6-4 with TRBJ2-1; 10 nucleotides agree with TRBD2. The sequenced material came from PBMCs. CDR3 region: CASSRLAGRDEQFF. For the CDR3, the DNA is TGTGCCAGCAGCCGACTAGCGGGCAGGGATGAGCAGTTCTTC.